A selection of T cell receptor beta chains follows, all from one sample in a study of PD-L1 blockade in urothelial cancer. Generated by immunoSEQ multiplex PCR, the TCRdb table keeps only in-frame clones and is missing some. The sample records around 30,000 clones, about 79% being singletons. The sample in question was PBMCs, obtained around atezolizumab (anti-PD-L1) treatment. The receptors shown here come from a man aged 65-85 years with urothelial cancer. The CDR3 runs from the conserved cysteine through the conserved F or W. The D gene is left open where the match is weak. Clone size is stated in some rows and not others, as once, few, many or a class when expanded.

D	size	V	J	length	CDR3	DNA
.	.	TRBV7-2	TRBJ2-1	18	CASSLKVTISSSYNEQFF	TGTGCCAGCAGCTTAAAGGTTACTATTTCGAGCTCCTACAATGAGCAGTTCTTC
.	.	TRBV28	TRBJ2-3	14	CASSLRASTDTQYF	TGTGCCAGCAGTTTGAGGGCTAGCACAGATACGCAGTATTTT
.	.	TRBV5-8	TRBJ2-1	13	CASSLVLAGRLIF	TGTGCCAGCAGCTTGGTTCTGGCGGGTCGACTGATCTTC
TRBD2	few	TRBV5-1	TRBJ2-7	16	CASSLTLAGVEYEQYF	TGCGCCAGCAGCTTGACGCTAGCGGGAGTGGAGTACGAGCAGTACTTC
.	.	TRBV7-8	TRBJ1-6	13	CASSLGVNSPLHF	TGTGCCAGCAGCTTAGGAGTAAATTCACCCCTCCACTTT
TRBD1	.	TRBV7-7	TRBJ2-5	17	CASSQMGTGYLTETQYF	TGTGCCAGCAGCCAGATGGGGACAGGGTATTTGACAGAGACCCAGTACTTC
TRBD1	.	TRBV6-6	TRBJ2-7	14	CASSYPGGSDEQYF	TGTGCCAGCAGTTACCCAGGGGGTAGCGACGAGCAGTACTTC
TRBD1	.	TRBV11-3	TRBJ2-5	14	CASKYSGTGLSQYF	TGTGCCAGCAAATATTCCGGGACAGGGTTGTCCCAGTACTTC
.	.	TRBV9	TRBJ1-2	12	CASSGYGGRYTF	TGTGCCAGCAGCGGATACGGGGGTCGCTACACCTTC
TRBD1	few	TRBV13	TRBJ2-6	20	CASSPRDRVLVGSGANVLTF	TGTGCCAGCAGCCCACGGGACAGGGTACTGGTTGGCTCTGGGGCCAACGTCCTGACTTTC
.	.	TRBV7-9	TRBJ2-1	19	CASSLSGWVSGSSYNEQFF	TGTGCCAGCAGCTTGTCTGGTTGGGTTTCGGGGAGCTCCTACAATGAGCAGTTCTTC
TRBD2	.	TRBV28	TRBJ2-3	14	CASSFSSGRGTQYF	TGTGCCAGCAGTTTTTCCAGCGGGAGAGGTACGCAGTATTTT
.	.	TRBV7-2	TRBJ1-2	15	CASSRTRTGSYGYTF	TGTGCCAGCAGCCGGACTCGTACAGGGAGTTATGGCTACACCTTC
.	.	TRBV15	TRBJ1-1	14	CATSKSDYNTEAFF	TGTGCCACCAGCAAGTCAGACTATAACACTGAAGCTTTCTTT
TRBD1	.	TRBV5-1	TRBJ1-4	16	CASSWGQGGFGEKLFF	TGCGCCAGCAGCTGGGGACAGGGGGGGTTCGGTGAAAAACTGTTTTTT
TRBD1	.	TRBV13	TRBJ2-2	19	CASSHSGQGYLANTGELFF	TGTGCCAGCAGCCATTCGGGACAGGGGTACCTCGCGAACACCGGGGAGCTGTTTTTT
TRBD1	.	TRBV4-3	TRBJ2-5	15	CASSQEGTGQETQYF	TGCGCCAGCAGCCAAGAGGGGACAGGTCAAGAGACCCAGTACTTC
.	.	TRBV30	TRBJ2-7	15	CAWTNRGGFPYEQYF	TGTGCCTGGACCAACCGAGGGGGATTTCCCTACGAGCAGTACTTC
TRBD1	.	TRBV7-9	TRBJ1-5	15	CASSSRGTAQEPQHF	TGTGCCAGCAGCTCCAGGGGGACTGCTCAGGAGCCCCAGCATTTT
.	few	TRBV6-5	TRBJ1-5	14	CASSDRKGNQPQHF	TGTGCCAGCAGTGACAGGAAGGGCAATCAGCCCCAGCATTTT
TRBD2	.	TRBV2	TRBJ2-3	18	CASIRGLAGVFSTDTQYF	TGTGCCAGCATAAGGGGACTAGCGGGAGTGTTTAGCACAGATACGCAGTATTTT
TRBD1	few	TRBV4-3	TRBJ2-2	16	CASSHSGTGGTGELFF	TGCGCCAGCAGCCACTCCGGGACAGGGGGTACCGGGGAGCTGTTTTTT
TRBD1	once	TRBV4-1	TRBJ1-2	16	CASSARQGDQVYGYTF	TGCGCCAGCAGCGCCCGACAGGGGGATCAGGTCTATGGCTACACCTTC
.	.	TRBV7-7	TRBJ2-2	14	CASSLYSNTGELFF	TGTGCTAGCAGCTTGTACAGTAACACCGGGGAGCTGTTTTTT
TRBD2	.	TRBV5-6	TRBJ2-2	13	CASSWGGVGELFF	TGTGCCAGCAGCTGGGGAGGGGTCGGGGAGCTGTTTTTT
TRBD1	.	TRBV4-1	TRBJ2-2	16	CASSHYTGGNTGELFF	TGCGCCAGCAGCCATTACACAGGGGGTAACACCGGGGAGCTGTTTTTT
.	.	TRBV6-4	TRBJ2-5	16	CASSDWDTPLKETQYF	TGTGCCAGCAGTGACTGGGACACCCCGCTGAAAGAGACCCAGTACTTC
.	.	TRBV21-1	TRBJ2-7	22	CASSKGESIGDRVSPVRDEQYF	TGTGCCAGCAGCAAAGGAGAGTCGATCGGGGACAGGGTATCTCCGGTGCGGGACGAGCAGTACTTC
.	.	TRBV5-1	TRBJ1-2	13	CASRLGRNYGYTF	TGCGCCAGCAGGCTAGGTCGTAACTATGGCTACACCTTC
TRBD1	.	TRBV19	TRBJ2-3	16	CASRGDGTGEEDTQYF	TGTGCCAGTAGGGGGGACGGGACAGGGGAGGAAGATACGCAGTATTTT
TRBD1	.	TRBV25-1	TRBJ1-2	14	CASSSGDSRRGYTF	TGTGCCAGCAGTTCCGGGGACAGTCGACGGGGCTACACCTTC
TRBD1	.	TRBV25-1	TRBJ1-4	15	CASSGSTGESEKLFF	TGTGCCAGCAGTGGATCGACAGGGGAAAGCGAAAAACTGTTTTTT
.	.	TRBV7-2	TRBJ1-4	15	CASSPRWGPNEKLFF	TGTGCCAGCAGCCCGCGTTGGGGGCCTAATGAAAAACTGTTTTTT
.	.	TRBV6-5	TRBJ1-5	15	CASSPQYSGNQPQHF	TGTGCCAGCAGTCCACAGTATTCGGGCAATCAGCCCCAGCATTTT
.	.	TRBV14	TRBJ1-1	14	CASSPLTGKNRAFF	TGTGCCAGCAGCCCCCTGACGGGGAAGAACCGTGCTTTCTTT
TRBD1	.	TRBV10-3	TRBJ1-4	17	CAISETPRGRNNEKLFF	TGTGCCATCAGTGAGACGCCCAGGGGGCGAAACAATGAAAAACTGTTTTTT
.	.	TRBV5-5	TRBJ2-7	14	CASSLEWQTYEQYF	TGTGCCAGCAGCTTGGAGTGGCAAACCTACGAGCAGTACTTC
.	once	TRBV20-1	TRBJ2-3	11	CSARAADTQYF	TGCAGTGCTAGAGCAGCAGATACGCAGTATTTT
TRBD2	once	TRBV28	TRBJ2-1	21	CASSPKPSGMVMGLHINEQFF	TGTGCCAGCAGTCCCAAACCTAGCGGGATGGTTATGGGGTTACATATCAATGAGCAGTTCTTC
TRBD1	.	TRBV18	TRBJ2-7	14	CASSRTGGPYEQYF	TGTGCCAGCTCGCGGACAGGGGGACCCTACGAGCAGTACTTC
TRBD2	.	TRBV10-3	TRBJ2-3	14	CAVSSGGSTDTQYF	TGTGCCGTCTCTAGCGGCGGGAGCACAGATACGCAGTATTTT
.	.	TRBV14	TRBJ2-2	16	CASSQAGTSLTGELFF	TGTGCCAGCAGCCAAGCCGGGACTTCTCTCACCGGGGAGCTGTTTTTT
.	.	TRBV7-8	TRBJ1-2	14	CASSLAEASYGYTF	TGTGCCAGCAGCTTAGCGGAGGCAAGCTATGGCTACACCTTC
TRBD1	.	TRBV19	TRBJ1-2	15	CASSTRDRELHGYTF	TGTGCCAGTAGTACTCGGGACAGGGAACTTCATGGCTACACCTTC
.	.	TRBV27	TRBJ1-6	16	CASSLFGSSYNSPLHF	TGTGCCAGCAGTTTATTTGGCAGCTCCTATAATTCACCCCTCCACTTT
TRBD2	.	TRBV4-3	TRBJ2-1	17	CASSQGYRAGGLNEQFF	TGCGCCAGCAGCCAAGGGTATCGAGCGGGGGGGCTCAATGAGCAGTTCTTC
TRBD2	.	TRBV2	TRBJ2-5	14	CASRAGGSQETQYF	TGTGCCAGCAGGGCGGGGGGCAGCCAAGAGACCCAGTACTTC
.	.	TRBV5-1	TRBJ1-1	13	CASSFRVNTEAFF	TGCGCCAGCAGCTTCAGGGTGAACACTGAAGCTTTCTTT
.	.	TRBV10-3	TRBJ2-3	15	CAISVGGPSTDTQYF	TGTGCCATCAGCGTCGGGGGACCTAGCACAGATACGCAGTATTTT
.	.	TRBV5-6	TRBJ1-2	12	CASSSTAYGYTF	TGTGCCAGCAGCTCAACAGCCTATGGCTACACCTTC